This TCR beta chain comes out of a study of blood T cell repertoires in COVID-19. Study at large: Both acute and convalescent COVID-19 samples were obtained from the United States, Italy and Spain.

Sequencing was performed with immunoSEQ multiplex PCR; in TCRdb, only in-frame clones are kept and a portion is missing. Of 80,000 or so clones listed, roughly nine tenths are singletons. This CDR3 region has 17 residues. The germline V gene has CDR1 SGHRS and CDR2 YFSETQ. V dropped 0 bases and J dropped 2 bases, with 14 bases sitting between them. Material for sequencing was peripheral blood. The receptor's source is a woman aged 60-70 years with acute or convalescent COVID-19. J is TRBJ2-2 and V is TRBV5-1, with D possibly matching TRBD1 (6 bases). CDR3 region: CASSLGPQGPNTGELFF. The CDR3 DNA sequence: TGCGCCAGCAGCTTGGGGCCCCAGGGGCCTAACACCGGGGAGCTGTTTTTT. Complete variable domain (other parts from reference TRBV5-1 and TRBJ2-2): KAGVTQTPRYLIKTRGQQVTLSCSPISGHRSVSWYQQTPGQGLQFLFEYFSETQRNKGNFPGRFSGRQFSNSRSEMNVSTLELGDSALYLCASSLGPQGPNTGELFFGEGSRLTVL.